This T cell receptor (beta chain) was documented in a study of T-cell reconstitution after alpha-beta-depleted transplantation in children. Preparation of the TCRbeta library was carried out with unique molecular identifiers. MiXCR was run by TCRdb on the PCR reads, yielding one entry per CDR3 protein. The sample holds hundreds of thousands of distinct CDR3 sequences; approximately 15% are singletons and the top ten take approximately 5%. This clonotype was observed many times. This sequence originates from a male patient younger than 18 who had a stem cell transplant for acute lymphoblastic leukemia, so the T cells may come from the graft donor. Sequencing used PBMCs, mostly from graft donor cells, obtained 360 days after TCRalphabeta/CD19-depleted stem cell transplant.

CDR3 bases: TGCGCCAGCAGCTTGATAGCGACCAACTACAATGAGCAGTTCTTC. Its protein is CASSLIATNYNEQFF. V and J are TRBV5-1 and TRBJ2-1; possibly TRBD2 for D (5 bases). The germline gives CDR1 SGHRS, CDR2 YFSETQ. The CDR3 extends over 15 amino acids. V lost 1 base and J lost 3, with 11 bases in between.